The 14 T cell receptor beta chains reported below all come from one sample, sequenced in a study of cytomegalovirus exposure and HLA in healthy donors. Primers: 60 Vbeta forward and 13 Jbeta reverse. TCRdb's copy holds only in-frame clones and misses some; the assay was immunoSEQ multiplex PCR. Counted here are 120,000 or so clones, approximately 67% occurring once; the ten biggest clones make up 1.5%. The sequenced sample was PBMCs. These receptors all come from a man in his late teens or twenties in good health and CMV-seronegative.

This chain joins TRBV30 and TRBJ2-1; D gene ambiguous. Trimming removed 6 bases from V and 0 bases from J, with 12 bases in between. CDR3 length equals 14 residues. The germline V gene encodes CDR1 GTSNPN and CDR2 SVGIG (reference sequence). CDR3 DNA sequence: TGTGCCTGCATCCTACTCAACTCCTACAATGAGCAGTTCTTC. Translation: CACILLNSYNEQFF.

This clone is a singleton in its sample. The V call is TRBV14, the J call TRBJ2-7, with TRBD1 identical over 9 bases. With 0 bases clipped from V and 12 bases from J, the junction kept 15 bases outside the gene matches. This CDR3 contains 16 residues. Germline-derived CDR1 and CDR2 are SGHDN and FVKESK. CDR3 region: CASSQDLVGTGFNLYF. The CDR3 region has the DNA TGTGCCAGCAGCCAAGATCTGGTGGGGACAGGGTTTAATCTGTACTTC.

This clone was detected only a few times. The genes are TRBV13 and TRBJ2-4, with TRBD2 as a possible D gene (7 bases). Per germline, CDR1 PRHDT and CDR2 FYEKMQ (reference sequence). V was cut by 1 base and J by 2 bases, with 24 bases left in between. The CDR3 runs to 20 residues. The CDR3 spells CASSLVPARGGGLPKNIQYF. The CDR3 DNA sequence: TGTGCCAGCAGCTTAGTTCCCGCGAGGGGGGGCGGATTACCCAAAAACATTCAGTACTTC.

The CDR3 region has the DNA TGTGCCAGCAGCTACTCATCGGGGGACTACGAGCAGTACTTC. Translated: CASSYSSGDYEQYF. The rearrangement uses TRBV27 and TRBJ2-7, with D possibly being TRBD2 (6 bases). Germline CDR1 and CDR2: MNHEY and SMNVEV (reference sequence). V lost 6 bases and J lost 3, with 15 bases in between. The CDR3 consists of 14 residues.

The chain links TRBV9 to TRBJ2-5; 7 bases are shared with TRBD1. Germline-derived CDR1 and CDR2 are SGDLS and YYNGEE. This CDR3 has 15 residues. With V trimmed by 3 bases and J by 1 base, 6 bases remained unmatched. CDR3 protein: CASSAGDRLQETQYF. CDR3 coding DNA: TGTGCCAGCAGCGCCGGGGACAGACTCCAAGAGACCCAGTACTTC.

The count of this clone is one. This chain uses TRBV9 with TRBJ2-7; 15 nucleotides match TRBD2. Trimming removed 4 bases from V and 4 bases from J; junction bases left unmatched: 3. Germline lookup yields CDR1 SGDLS and CDR2 YYNGEE. This CDR3 is built from 15 residues. The CDR3 coding sequence is TGTGCCAGCAGCCCAGGGACTAGCGGGGGGTACGAGCAGTACTTC. It is translated as CASSPGTSGGYEQYF.

The chain joins TRBV27 to TRBJ1-5; D is ambiguous. The CDR3 covers 14 residues. The V end lost 6 bases, the J end lost 4 bases, and 13 bases lay between the germline ends. Germline V gives CDR1 MNHEY, CDR2 SMNVEV (reference sequence). CDR3: CASRVGTANQPQHF. The CDR3 nucleotides read TGTGCCAGCAGGGTGGGCACAGCAAATCAGCCCCAGCATTTT.

The chain combines TRBV9 with TRBJ1-1; 9 nucleotides align to TRBD1. This CDR3 is built from 16 residues. Trimming removed 4 bases from V and 1 base from J; junction bases left unmatched: 8. CDR1 is SGDLS, CDR2 YYNGEE, per germline. The CDR3 loop is CASSLLDRGTNTEAFF. CDR3 in DNA: TGTGCCAGCAGCCTCCTTGACAGGGGGACGAACACTGAAGCTTTCTTT. Filled out from reference TRBV9 and TRBJ1-1, the complete variable domain reads DSGVTQTPKHLITATGQRVTLRCSPRSGDLSVYWYQQSLDQGLQFLIQYYNGEERAKGNILERFSAQQFPDLHSELNLSSLELGDSALYFCASSLLDRGTNTEAFFGQGTRLTVV.

The V call is TRBV2, the J call TRBJ2-5; 15 bases match TRBD2. Per germline, CDR1 SNHLY and CDR2 FYNNEI. V lost 6 bases to trimming and J lost 5 bases; unmatched junction nucleotides: 16. The CDR3 totals 19 residues. The CDR3 bases are TGTGCCAGCAGCCAATTTACACCGGGACTAGCGGGGGGAGGGGAGACCCAGTACTTC. This encodes CASSQFTPGLAGGGETQYF.

The genes are TRBV2 and TRBJ2-5; 8 positions agree with TRBD1. The CDR3 has 13 amino acids. The V and J ends lost 6 bases and 3 bases, in that order; junction bases with no gene match: 3. Germline values: CDR1 SNHLY, CDR2 FYNNEI. The CDR3, as DNA: TGTGCCAGCAGAAACAGGGGGGAAGAGACCCAGTACTTC. This codes for CASRNRGEETQYF. The whole variable domain, remainder taken from reference TRBV2 and TRBJ2-5, is EPEVTQTPSHQVTQMGQEVILRCVPISNHLYFYWYRQILGQKVEFLVSFYNNEISEKSEIFDDQFSVERPDGSNFTLKIRSTKLEDSAMYFCASRNRGEETQYFGPGTRLLVL.

V is TRBV7-6 and J is TRBJ2-5; D gene uncertain. The CDR3 totals 15 residues. The germline CDR1 and CDR2 sequences are SGHVS and FNYEAQ. V shed 3 bases and J shed 3 bases, with 14 bases lying between them. This chain's CDR3 is CASSFVELREETQYF. DNA of the CDR3: TGTGCCAGCAGCTTCGTCGAACTGCGCGAAGAGACCCAGTACTTC.

This clone was counted a few times. The CDR3 region is CASSWGPRANQPQHF. The CDR3 DNA reads TGTGCCAGCAGCTGGGGGCCCCGGGCCAATCAGCCCCAGCATTTT. This chain uses TRBV5-6 with TRBJ1-5; tentative D call: TRBD1 (6 bases). CDR1 and CDR2 (germline): SGHDT, YYEEEE. The CDR3 extends over 15 amino acids. V lost 3 bases and J lost 3, with 13 bases in between. Combining the CDR3 with reference TRBV5-6 and TRBJ1-5 gives the whole variable domain DAGVTQSPTHLIKTRGQQVTLRCSPKSGHDTVSWYQQALGQGPQFIFQYYEEEERQRGNFPDRFSGHQFPNYSSELNVNALLLGDSALYLCASSWGPRANQPQHFGDGTRLSIL.

The chain carries TRBV28 and TRBJ1-3, with a tentative D call TRBD1 (5 bases). The CDR3 extends over 14 amino acids. The V end lost 5 bases, the J end lost 3 bases, and 11 bases lay between the germline ends. CDR1 is MDHEN, CDR2 SYDVKM, per germline. The CDR3 DNA reads TGTGCCAGCAGTCCCGCAGGGATTGGAAACACCATATATTTT. Its protein is CASSPAGIGNTIYF.

This rearrangement joins TRBV7-6 to TRBJ2-3, with 8 bases aligning to TRBD2. The CDR3 contains 17 residues. V lost 5 bases and J lost 3; bases outside the gene matches: 13. Looked up from germline, CDR1 is SGHVS and CDR2 is FNYEAQ. In nucleotides, the CDR3 is TGTGCCAGCAGCGACCCCCATGTCAGCGGGGGAACAGATACGCAGTATTTT. Amino acids: CASSDPHVSGGTDTQYF.